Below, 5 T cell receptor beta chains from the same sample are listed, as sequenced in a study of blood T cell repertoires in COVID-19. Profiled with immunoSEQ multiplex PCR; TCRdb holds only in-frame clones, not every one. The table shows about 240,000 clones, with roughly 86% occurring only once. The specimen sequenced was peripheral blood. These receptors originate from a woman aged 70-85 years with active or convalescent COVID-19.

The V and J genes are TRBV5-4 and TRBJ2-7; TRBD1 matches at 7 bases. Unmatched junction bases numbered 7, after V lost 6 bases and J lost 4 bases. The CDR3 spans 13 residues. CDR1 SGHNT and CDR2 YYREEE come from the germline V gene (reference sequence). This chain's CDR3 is CASNNRGRYEQYF. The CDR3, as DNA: TGTGCCAGCAACAACAGGGGAAGGTACGAGCAGTACTTC.

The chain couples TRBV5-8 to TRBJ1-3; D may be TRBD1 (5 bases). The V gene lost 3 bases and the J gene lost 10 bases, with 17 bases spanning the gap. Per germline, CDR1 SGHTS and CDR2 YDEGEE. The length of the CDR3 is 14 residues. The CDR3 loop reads CASSWGGASGTIYF. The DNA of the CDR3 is TGTGCCAGCAGCTGGGGTGGGGCCTCCGGAACCATATATTTT. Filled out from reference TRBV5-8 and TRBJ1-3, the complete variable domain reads EAGVTQSPTHLIKTRGQQATLRCSPISGHTSVYWYQQALGLGLQFLLWYDEGEERNRGNFPPRFSGRQFPNYSSELNVNALELEDSALYLCASSWGGASGTIYFGEGSWLTVV.

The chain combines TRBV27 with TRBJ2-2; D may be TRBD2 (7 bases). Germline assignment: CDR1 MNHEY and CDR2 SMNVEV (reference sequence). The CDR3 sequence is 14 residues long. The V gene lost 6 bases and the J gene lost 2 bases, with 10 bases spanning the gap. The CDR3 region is CASRRGGNTGELFF. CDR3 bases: TGTGCCAGCAGGAGGGGGGGAAACACCGGGGAGCTGTTTTTT.

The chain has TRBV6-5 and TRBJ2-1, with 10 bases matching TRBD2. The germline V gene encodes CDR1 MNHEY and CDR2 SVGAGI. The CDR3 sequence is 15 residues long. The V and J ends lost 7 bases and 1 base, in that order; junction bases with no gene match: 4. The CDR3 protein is CASNQRGGSYNEQFF. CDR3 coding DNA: TGTGCCAGCAACCAGCGGGGGGGATCCTACAATGAGCAGTTCTTC.

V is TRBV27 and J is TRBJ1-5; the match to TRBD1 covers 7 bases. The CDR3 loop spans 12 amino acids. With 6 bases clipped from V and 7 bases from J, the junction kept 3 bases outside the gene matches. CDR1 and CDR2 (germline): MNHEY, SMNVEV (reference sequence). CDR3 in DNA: TGTGCCAGCAGGACAGGGCGGCAGCCCCAGCATTTT. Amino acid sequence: CASRTGRQPQHF.